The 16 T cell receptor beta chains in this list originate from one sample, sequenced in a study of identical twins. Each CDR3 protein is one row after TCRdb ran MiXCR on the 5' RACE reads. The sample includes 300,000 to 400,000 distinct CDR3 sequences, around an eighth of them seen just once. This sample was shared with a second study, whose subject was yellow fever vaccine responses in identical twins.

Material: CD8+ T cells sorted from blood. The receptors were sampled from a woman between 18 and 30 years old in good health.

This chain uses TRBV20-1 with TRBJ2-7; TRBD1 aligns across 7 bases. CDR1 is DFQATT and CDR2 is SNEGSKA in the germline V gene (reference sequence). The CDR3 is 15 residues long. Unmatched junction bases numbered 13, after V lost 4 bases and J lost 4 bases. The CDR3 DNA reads TGCAGTGCTAAGTCATTGGGGCAGGGGGTTTACGAGCAGTACGTC. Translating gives CSAKSLGQGVYEQYV.

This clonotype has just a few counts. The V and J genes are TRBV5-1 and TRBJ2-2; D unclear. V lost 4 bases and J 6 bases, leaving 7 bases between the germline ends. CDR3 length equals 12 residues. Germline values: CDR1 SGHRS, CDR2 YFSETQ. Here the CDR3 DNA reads TGCGCCAGCAGCATAGGTTCCGGGGAGCTGTTTTTT. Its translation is CASSIGSGELFF.

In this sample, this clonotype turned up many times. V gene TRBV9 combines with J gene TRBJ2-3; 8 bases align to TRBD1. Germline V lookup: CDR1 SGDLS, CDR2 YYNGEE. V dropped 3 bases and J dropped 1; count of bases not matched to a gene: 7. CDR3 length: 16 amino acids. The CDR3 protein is CASSAGQGGGTDTQYF. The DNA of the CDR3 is TGTGCCAGCAGCGCCGGACAGGGAGGTGGCACAGATACGCAGTATTTT.

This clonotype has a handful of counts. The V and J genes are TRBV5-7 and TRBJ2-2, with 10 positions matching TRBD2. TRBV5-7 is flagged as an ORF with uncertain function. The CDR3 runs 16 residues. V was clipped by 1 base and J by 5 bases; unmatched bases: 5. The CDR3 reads CASSLSLAGDTGELFF. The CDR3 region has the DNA TGTGCCAGCAGCTTGAGCCTAGCGGGAGATACCGGGGAGCTGTTTTTT.

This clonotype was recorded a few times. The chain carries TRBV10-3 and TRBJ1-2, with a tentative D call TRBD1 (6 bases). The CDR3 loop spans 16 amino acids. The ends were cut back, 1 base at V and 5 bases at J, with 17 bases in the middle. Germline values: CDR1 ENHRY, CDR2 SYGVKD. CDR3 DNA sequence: TGTGCCATCAGTGAGTATGTGGACAGACAAGTGTATGGCTACACCTTC. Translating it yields CAISEYVDRQVYGYTF.

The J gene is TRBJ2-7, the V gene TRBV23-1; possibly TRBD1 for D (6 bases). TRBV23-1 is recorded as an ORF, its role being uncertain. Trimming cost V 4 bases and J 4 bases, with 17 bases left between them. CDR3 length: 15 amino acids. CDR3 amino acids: CASSPPQGRLYEQYV. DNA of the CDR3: TGCGCCAGCAGTCCCCCACAGGGAAGGCTTTACGAGCAGTACGTC.

The chain's CDR3 is CASSPGTSGPLFF. In DNA, the CDR3 is TGTGCCAGCAGCCCTGGGACTAGCGGCCCCCTGTTTTTT. The rearrangement links TRBV3-1 to TRBJ2-2; 11 bases map to TRBD2. Germline V lookup: CDR1 LGHDT, CDR2 YNNKEL (reference sequence). The V segment lost 4 bases and the J segment 14 bases; nucleotides outside the gene matches: 6. The CDR3 is made up of 13 amino acids.

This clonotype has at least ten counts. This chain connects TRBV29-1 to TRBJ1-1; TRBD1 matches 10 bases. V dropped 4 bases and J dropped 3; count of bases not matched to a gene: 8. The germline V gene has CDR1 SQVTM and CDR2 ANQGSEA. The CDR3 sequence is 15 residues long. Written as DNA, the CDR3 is TGCAGCGTTGGCGCAGGGACAGGGGCCTACACTGAAGCTTTCTTT. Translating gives CSVGAGTGAYTEAFF.

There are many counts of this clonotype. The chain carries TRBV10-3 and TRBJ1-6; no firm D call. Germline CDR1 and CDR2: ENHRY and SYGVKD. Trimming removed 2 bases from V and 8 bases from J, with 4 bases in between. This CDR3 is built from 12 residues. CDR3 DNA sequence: TGTGCCATCAGTGAGGGCCATTCACCCCTCCACTTT. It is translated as CAISEGHSPLHF.

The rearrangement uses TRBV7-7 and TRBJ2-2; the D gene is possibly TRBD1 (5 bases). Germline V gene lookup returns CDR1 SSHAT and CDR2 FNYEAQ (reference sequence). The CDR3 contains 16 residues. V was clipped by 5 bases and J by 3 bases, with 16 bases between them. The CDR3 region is CASSPQGFRDTGELFF. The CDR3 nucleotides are TGTGCCAGCAGCCCGCAGGGTTTTCGGGACACCGGGGAGCTGTTTTTT.

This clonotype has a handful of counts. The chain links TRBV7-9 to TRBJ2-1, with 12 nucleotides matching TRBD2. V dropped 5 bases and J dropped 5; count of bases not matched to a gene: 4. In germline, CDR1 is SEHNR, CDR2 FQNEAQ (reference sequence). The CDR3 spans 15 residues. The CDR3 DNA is TGTGCCAGCAGCAAACTAGCGGGAGGTGACAATGAGCAGTTCTTC. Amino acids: CASSKLAGGDNEQFF.

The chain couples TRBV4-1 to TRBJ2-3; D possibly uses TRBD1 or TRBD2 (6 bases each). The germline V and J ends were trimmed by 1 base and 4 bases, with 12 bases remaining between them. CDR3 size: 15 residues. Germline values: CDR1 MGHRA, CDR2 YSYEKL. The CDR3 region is CASSQVPGGPDTQYF. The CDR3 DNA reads TGCGCCAGCAGCCAAGTCCCCGGGGGCCCAGATACGCAGTATTTT.

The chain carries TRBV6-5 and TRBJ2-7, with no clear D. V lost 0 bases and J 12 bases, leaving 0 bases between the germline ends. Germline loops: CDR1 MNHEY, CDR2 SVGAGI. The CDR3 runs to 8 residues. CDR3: CASSYSYF. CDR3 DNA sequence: TGTGCCAGCAGTTACTCGTACTTC.

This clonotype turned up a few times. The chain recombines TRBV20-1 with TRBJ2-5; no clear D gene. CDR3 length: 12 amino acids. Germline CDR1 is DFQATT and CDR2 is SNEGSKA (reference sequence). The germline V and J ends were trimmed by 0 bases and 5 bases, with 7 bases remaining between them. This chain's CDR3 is CSARDIGETQYF. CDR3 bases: TGCAGTGCTAGAGATATAGGGGAGACCCAGTACTTC.

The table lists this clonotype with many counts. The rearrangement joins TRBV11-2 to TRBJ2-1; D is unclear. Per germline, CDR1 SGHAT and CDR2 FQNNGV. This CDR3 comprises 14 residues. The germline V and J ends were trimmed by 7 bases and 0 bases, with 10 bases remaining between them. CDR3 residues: CASKTGTSYNEQFF. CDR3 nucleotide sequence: TGTGCCAGCAAGACGGGTACCTCCTACAATGAGCAGTTCTTC.

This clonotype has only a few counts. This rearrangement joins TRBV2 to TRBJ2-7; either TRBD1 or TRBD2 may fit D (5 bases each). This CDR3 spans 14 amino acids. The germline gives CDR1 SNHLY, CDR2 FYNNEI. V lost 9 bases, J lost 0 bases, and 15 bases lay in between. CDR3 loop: CASRGDPSSYEQYV. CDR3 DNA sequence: TGTGCCAGTCGGGGCGACCCCAGCTCCTACGAGCAGTACGTC.